This entry features one T cell receptor (beta chain) sequence. The antigen remains undetermined. In the PCR, 60 Vbeta and 13 Jbeta primers were used. TCRdb's table, derived via immunoSEQ multiplex PCR, lists solely in-frame clones and lacks some. The top ten hold 4% of the sample, which has around 100,000 clones, under 80% seen once. This sample is part of a study of cytomegalovirus exposure and HLA in healthy donors. Overall study: A data release that came early held roughly 80 million unique TCRs from HLA-typed donors. Study-level findings and limits: Follow-up analysis found HLA locus-dependent TCR association rates, highest for DRB1 and lowest for HLA-C. Immune exposure information available was restricted to CMV serostatus.

The CDR3 sequence is 16 residues long. Trimming at V came to 4 bases and at J to 5 bases, leaving 10 bases not matched to a gene. Germline CDR1 is SGHNT and CDR2 is YYREEE (reference sequence). V gene TRBV5-4 combines with J gene TRBJ2-5; 11 bases fit TRBD2. The receptor comes from a woman in her forties or fifties in good health and CMV-seropositive. The sample comprised PBMCs. The CDR3 here is CASSDLAGGGGETQYF. CDR3 sequence (DNA): TGTGCCAGCAGCGACCTAGCGGGGGGCGGTGGGGAGACCCAGTACTTC.